This T cell receptor (beta chain) was identified in a study of regulatory T cells in long-lasting Graves disease. This clonotype was counted ten times or more. The time point denotes: newly diagnosed GD, antithyroid drugs for less than 3 months. The TCR library was prepared using RNA isolated from PBMCs. The V gene end was trimmed by 3 bases and the J gene end by 4 bases; junction bases not matched to a gene: 8. The germline V gene encodes CDR1 MNHGY and CDR2 SVAAGI. This CDR3 has 15 residues. HTBI primers from iRepertoire and Arm-PCR of CDR3 regions yielded the TCR beta libraries. Each CDR3 protein gets one entry after TCRdb re-called the multiplex PCR reads with MiXCR. The top ten clones hold about 20% of a sample with under 450,000 distinct CDR3 sequences, approximately 10% of them seen once. These same data were also listed under a study on T cells in Graves' hyperthyroidism and ophthalmopathy.

The receptor's source is a woman aged 18-29 years with Graves disease. Specimen: peripheral blood mononuclear cells (PBMCs), collected at new diagnosis, from a patient treated with antithyroid drugs. The chain couples TRBV6-9 to TRBJ1-2; the match to TRBD1 covers 7 bases. CDR3 sequence: CASSYLPTGPYGYTF. The DNA for the CDR3 is TGTGCCAGCAGTTACCTACCGACAGGGCCCTATGGCTACACCTTC.